These T cell receptor beta chains were read from a single sample in a study of breast tumors, draining lymph nodes, adjacent tissues. Using its own MiXCR run on the multiplex PCR reads, TCRdb lists one record per CDR3 protein. The repertoire holds 150,000 to 250,000 distinct CDR3 sequences, with roughly 29% as singletons. What was sequenced was axillary lymph node tissue. Receptor source: a female donor with breast cancer. Some clones in this sample may be carry-over from other donors' samples. CDR3s include the opening cysteine and the closing phenylalanine or tryptophan. A D gene is named only where the DNA matches it firmly. Expanded clones get a size class; other rows say once, few or many, or leave the size out.

clone size	V gene	J gene	D gene	CDR3 protein	CDR3 DNA
few	TRBV4-2	TRBJ1-1	TRBD1	CASSRDRGPEAFF	TGTGCCAGCAGCCGGGACAGGGGTCCTGAAGCTTTCTTT
many	TRBV7-2	TRBJ2-7	NA	CASSSFRGTRRSYEQYF	TGTGCCAGCAGCTCATTCAGGGGGACTAGAAGGTCCTACGAGCAGTACTTC
NA	TRBV20-1	TRBJ1-1	NA	CSAPTTMNTEAFF	TGCAGTGCACCTACAACAATGAACACTGAAGCTTTCTTT
NA	TRBV6-5	TRBJ1-1	NA	CSSSILGVGEAFF	TGTTCCAGCAGCATATTAGGGGTAGGTGAAGCTTTCTTT
many	TRBV20-1	TRBJ2-5	TRBD2	CSAFHSGTSGGEFRETQYF	TGCAGTGCATTCCACTCCGGGACTAGCGGGGGGGAATTCCGGGAGACCCAGTACTTC
NA	TRBV7-3	TRBJ1-5	TRBD1	CASSHRDRGQQPQHF	TGTGCCAGCAGCCACCGGGACAGGGGTCAACAGCCCCAGCATTTT
NA	TRBV11-2	TRBJ1-2	TRBD1	CASRPAQGARDYGYTF	TGTGCCAGCAGGCCGGCCCAGGGGGCAAGGGACTATGGCTACACCTTC
many	TRBV3-1	TRBJ2-5	NA	CASSLRDQETQYF	TGTGCCAGCAGCCTCCGGGACCAAGAGACCCAGTACTTC
many	TRBV4-1	TRBJ2-3	NA	CASSPPGPDTQYF	TGCGCCAGCAGCCCCCCGGGGCCAGATACGCAGTATTTT
many	TRBV20-1	TRBJ2-3	TRBD2	CSAVVAGGKGTDTQYF	TGCAGTGCGGTGGTAGCGGGAGGGAAAGGAACAGATACGCAGTATTTT
many	TRBV7-2	TRBJ1-2	NA	CASSIKGWAHGYTF	TGTGCCAGCAGCATTAAAGGGTGGGCCCATGGCTACACCTTC
many	TRBV11-1	TRBJ2-1	NA	CASSLVPNEQFF	TGTGCCAGCAGCTTAGTCCCCAATGAGCAGTTCTTC
many	TRBV6-1	TRBJ1-2	NA	CASIRIYRANNYGYTF	TGTGCCAGCATTCGGATTTACAGGGCGAATAACTATGGCTACACCTTC
many	TRBV5-8	TRBJ2-5	NA	CASSSWDKDQETQYF	TGTGCCAGCAGCTCCTGGGACAAAGACCAAGAGACCCAGTACTTC
few	TRBV28	TRBJ2-7	NA	CASSSPGARTLYEQYF	TGTGCCAGCAGTTCTCCTGGGGCCCGTACACTCTACGAGCAGTACTTC
NA	TRBV25-1	TRBJ2-2	NA	CASSDDPSPGENGLGELFF	TGTGCCAGCAGTGATGATCCATCGCCAGGGGAGAACGGGCTCGGGGAGCTGTTTTTT
NA	TRBV5-5	TRBJ2-5	NA	CASSLVAAGETQYF	TGTGCCAGCAGCTTGGTGGCAGCAGGAGAGACCCAGTACTTC
many	TRBV30	TRBJ2-6	TRBD1	CAWQGAAGANVLTF	TGTGCCTGGCAGGGGGCGGCTGGGGCCAACGTCCTGACTTTC
many	TRBV30	TRBJ2-5	NA	CAWSVKETQYF	TGTGCCTGGAGTGTAAAAGAGACCCAGTACTTC
NA	TRBV20-1	TRBJ1-3	NA	CSARRGSGNTIYF	TGCAGTGCTAGAAGGGGAAGCGGAAACACCATATATTTT
many	TRBV20-1	TRBJ1-2	NA	CSAFNSRNYGYTF	TGCAGTGCTTTTAACAGTAGGAACTATGGCTACACCTTC
many	TRBV19	TRBJ1-3	NA	CASRVFSGNTIYF	TGTGCCAGTAGAGTATTCTCTGGAAACACCATATATTTT
many	TRBV7-6	TRBJ2-2	NA	CASSPREGGNTGELFF	TGTGCCAGCAGCCCACGAGAGGGGGGAAACACCGGGGAGCTGTTTTTT
many	TRBV11-2	TRBJ2-3	TRBD2	CASSSTSAPVPDTQYF	TGTGCCAGCAGCTCTACTAGCGCCCCAGTGCCAGATACGCAGTATTTT
NA	TRBV5-1	TRBJ2-1	NA	CASSLGTDSSYNEQFF	TGCGCCAGCAGCTTGGGTACGGATAGCTCCTACAATGAGCAGTTCTTC
many	TRBV7-3	TRBJ1-3	NA	CASSLSRRRNTIYF	TGTGCCAGCAGCTTAAGCAGGAGGCGAAACACCATATATTTT
few	TRBV5-4	TRBJ2-4	TRBD1	CASSSTGSLNIQYF	TGTGCCAGCAGCTCGACAGGGAGTTTAAACATTCAGTACTTC
few	TRBV25-1	TRBJ2-3	NA	CACSFTDTQYF	TGTGCCTGCAGCTTTACAGATACGCAGTATTTT